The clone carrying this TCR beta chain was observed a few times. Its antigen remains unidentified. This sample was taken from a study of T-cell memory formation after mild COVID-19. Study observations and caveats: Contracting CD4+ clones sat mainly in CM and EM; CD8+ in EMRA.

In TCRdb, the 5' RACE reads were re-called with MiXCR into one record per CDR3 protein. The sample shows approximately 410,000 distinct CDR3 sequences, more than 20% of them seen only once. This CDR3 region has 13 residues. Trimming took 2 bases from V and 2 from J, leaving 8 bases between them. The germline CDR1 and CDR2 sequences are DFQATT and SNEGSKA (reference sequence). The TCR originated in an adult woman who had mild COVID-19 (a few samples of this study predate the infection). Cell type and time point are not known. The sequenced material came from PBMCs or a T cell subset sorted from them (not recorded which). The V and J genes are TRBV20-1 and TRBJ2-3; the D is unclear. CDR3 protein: CSARWALTDTQYF. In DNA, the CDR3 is TGCAGTGCTAGATGGGCTCTCACAGATACGCAGTATTTT.